A single count supports the clone carrying this T cell receptor beta chain. Germline V gene lookup returns CDR1 MNHNS and CDR2 SASEGT. Trimming left V 11 bases short and J 0 bases short, with 13 bases between. This CDR3 has 14 amino acids. The record originates from a study of vaccination and CD4 T cells after COVID-19. Study in general: Convalescent donors were composed of six males and four females, of whom two were Hispanic. At a median about 94 days (range 35 to 161) after diagnosis, post-COVID samples were drawn.

TCRdb re-derived calls from the PCR reads in MiXCR, one entry per CDR3 protein. The repertoire holds about 20,000 distinct CDR3 sequences, with roughly two thirds as singletons. The TCR originated in a human donor who had recovered from COVID-19. The chain uses TRBV6-1 and TRBJ2-2, with no clear D. Sample: CD4+ T cells from blood, taken after SARS-CoV-2 vaccination. CDR3 coding DNA: TGTGCCGTACACTCTCTAGCGAACACCGGGGAGCTGTTTTTT. Its protein product is CAVHSLANTGELFF.